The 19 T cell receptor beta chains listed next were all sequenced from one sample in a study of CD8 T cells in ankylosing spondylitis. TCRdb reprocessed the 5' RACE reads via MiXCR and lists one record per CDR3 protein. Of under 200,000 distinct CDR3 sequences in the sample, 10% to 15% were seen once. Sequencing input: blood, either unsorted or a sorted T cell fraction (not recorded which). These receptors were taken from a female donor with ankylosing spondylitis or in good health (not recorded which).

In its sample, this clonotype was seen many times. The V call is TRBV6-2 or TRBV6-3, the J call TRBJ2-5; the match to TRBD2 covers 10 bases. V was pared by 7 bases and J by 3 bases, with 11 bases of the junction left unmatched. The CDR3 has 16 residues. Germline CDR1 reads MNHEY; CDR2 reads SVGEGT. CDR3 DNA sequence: TGTGCCAGCATCGGGGACGGACTAGCGGAGGAAGAGACCCAGTACTTC. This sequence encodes CASIGDGLAEEETQYF.

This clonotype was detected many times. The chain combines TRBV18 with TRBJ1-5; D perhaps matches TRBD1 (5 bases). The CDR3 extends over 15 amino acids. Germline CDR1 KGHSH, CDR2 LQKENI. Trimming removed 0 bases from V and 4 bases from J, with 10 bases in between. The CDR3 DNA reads TGTGCCAGCTCACCACCCCTGGGGGGGAATCAGCCCCAGCATTTT. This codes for CASSPPLGGNQPQHF.

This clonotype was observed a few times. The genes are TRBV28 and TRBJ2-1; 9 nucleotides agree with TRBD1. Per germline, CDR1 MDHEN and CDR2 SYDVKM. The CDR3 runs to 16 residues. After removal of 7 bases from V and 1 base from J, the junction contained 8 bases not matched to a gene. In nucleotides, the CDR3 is TGTGCCAGCACTTCCGTGGACAGGGGATCCTACAATGAGCAGTTCTTC. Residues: CASTSVDRGSYNEQFF.

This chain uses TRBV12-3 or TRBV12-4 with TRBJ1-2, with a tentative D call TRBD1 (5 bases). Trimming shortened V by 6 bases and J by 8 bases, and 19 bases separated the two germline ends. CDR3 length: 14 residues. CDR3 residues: CASSPGGAGWGYTF. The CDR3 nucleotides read TGTGCCAGCAGCCCGGGTGGGGCAGGGTGGGGCTACACCTTC.

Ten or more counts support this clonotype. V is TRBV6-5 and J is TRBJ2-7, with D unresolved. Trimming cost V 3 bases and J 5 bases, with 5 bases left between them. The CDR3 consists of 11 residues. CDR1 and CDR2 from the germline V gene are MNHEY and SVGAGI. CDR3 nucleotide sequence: TGTGCCAGCAGTTATCTCCACGAGCAGTACTTC. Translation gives CASSYLHEQYF.

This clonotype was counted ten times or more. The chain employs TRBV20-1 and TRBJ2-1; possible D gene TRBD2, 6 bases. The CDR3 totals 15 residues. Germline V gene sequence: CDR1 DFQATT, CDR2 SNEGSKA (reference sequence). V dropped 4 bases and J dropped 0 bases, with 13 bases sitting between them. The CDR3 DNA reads TGCAGTGCTAATAAAGCGGAGGGCTCCTACAATGAGCAGTTCTTC. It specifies CSANKAEGSYNEQFF.

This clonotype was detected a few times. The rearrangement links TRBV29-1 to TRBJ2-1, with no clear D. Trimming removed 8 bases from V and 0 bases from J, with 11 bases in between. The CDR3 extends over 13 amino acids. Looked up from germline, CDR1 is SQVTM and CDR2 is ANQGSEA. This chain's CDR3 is CSHRDGSYNEQFF. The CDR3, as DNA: TGCAGCCACAGAGACGGCTCCTACAATGAGCAGTTCTTC.

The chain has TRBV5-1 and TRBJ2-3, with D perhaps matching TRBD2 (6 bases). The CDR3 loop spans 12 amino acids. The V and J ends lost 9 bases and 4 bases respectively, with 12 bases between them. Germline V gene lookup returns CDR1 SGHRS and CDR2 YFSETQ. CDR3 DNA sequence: TGCGCCACCCGGGAGAGCGCAGATACGCAGTATTTT. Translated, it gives CATRESADTQYF.

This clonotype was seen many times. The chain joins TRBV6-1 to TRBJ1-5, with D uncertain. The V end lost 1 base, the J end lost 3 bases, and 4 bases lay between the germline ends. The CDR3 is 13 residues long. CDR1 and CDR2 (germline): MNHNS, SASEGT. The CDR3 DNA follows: TGTGCCAGCAGTGAAGGGTACAATCAGCCCCAGCATTTT. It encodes CASSEGYNQPQHF.

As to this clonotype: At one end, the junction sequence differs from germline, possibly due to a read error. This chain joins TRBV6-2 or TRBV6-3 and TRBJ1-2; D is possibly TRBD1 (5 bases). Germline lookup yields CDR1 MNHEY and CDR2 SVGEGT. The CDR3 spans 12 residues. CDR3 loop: CASSPGLYGYAF. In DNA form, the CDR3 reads TGTGCCAGCAGCCCGGGACTTTATGGCTACGCCTTC.

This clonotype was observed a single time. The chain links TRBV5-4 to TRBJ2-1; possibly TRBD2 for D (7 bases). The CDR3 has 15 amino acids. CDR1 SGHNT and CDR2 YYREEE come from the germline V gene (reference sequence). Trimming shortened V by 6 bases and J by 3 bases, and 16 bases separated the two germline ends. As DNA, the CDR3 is TGTGCCAGCACCTGGGGGGGCTTTGACTACAATGAGCAGTTCTTC. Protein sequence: CASTWGGFDYNEQFF.

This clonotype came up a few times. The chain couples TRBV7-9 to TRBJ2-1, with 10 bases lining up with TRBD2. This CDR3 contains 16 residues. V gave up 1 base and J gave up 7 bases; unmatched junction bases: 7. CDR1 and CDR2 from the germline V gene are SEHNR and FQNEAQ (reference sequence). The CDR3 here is CASSLEREGRGNEQFF. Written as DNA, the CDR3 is TGTGCCAGCAGCTTAGAGCGGGAGGGCCGGGGGAATGAGCAGTTCTTC.

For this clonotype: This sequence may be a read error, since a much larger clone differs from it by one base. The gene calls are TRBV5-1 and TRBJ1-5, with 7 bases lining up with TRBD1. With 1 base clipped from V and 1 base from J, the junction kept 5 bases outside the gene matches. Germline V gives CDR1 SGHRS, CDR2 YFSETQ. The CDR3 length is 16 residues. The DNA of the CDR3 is TGCGCCAGCAGCTTGACAGGGGTCACGAGCAATCAGCCCCAGCATTTT. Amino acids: CASSLTGVTSNQPQHF.

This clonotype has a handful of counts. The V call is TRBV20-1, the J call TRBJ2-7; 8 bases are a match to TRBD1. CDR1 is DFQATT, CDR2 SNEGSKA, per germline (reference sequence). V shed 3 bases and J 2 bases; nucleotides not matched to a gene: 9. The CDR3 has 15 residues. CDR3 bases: TGCAGTGCTAGCGACAGGGGTTCGGGGACCTACGAGCAGTACTTC. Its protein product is CSASDRGSGTYEQYF.

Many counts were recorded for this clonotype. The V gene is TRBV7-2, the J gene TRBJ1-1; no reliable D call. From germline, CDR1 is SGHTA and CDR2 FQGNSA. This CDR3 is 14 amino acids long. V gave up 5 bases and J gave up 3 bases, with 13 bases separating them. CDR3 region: CASSAGAVYTEAFF. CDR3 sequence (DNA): TGTGCCAGCAGCGCAGGAGCCGTGTACACTGAAGCTTTCTTT.

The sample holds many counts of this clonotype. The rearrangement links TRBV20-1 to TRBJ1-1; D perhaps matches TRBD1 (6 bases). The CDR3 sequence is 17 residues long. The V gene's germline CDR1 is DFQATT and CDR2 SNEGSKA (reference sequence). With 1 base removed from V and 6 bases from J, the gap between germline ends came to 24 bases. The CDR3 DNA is TGCAGTGCTAGAGCTCCCCGGGACACCTATAATAGCGCTGAAGCTTTCTTT. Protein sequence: CSARAPRDTYNSAEAFF.

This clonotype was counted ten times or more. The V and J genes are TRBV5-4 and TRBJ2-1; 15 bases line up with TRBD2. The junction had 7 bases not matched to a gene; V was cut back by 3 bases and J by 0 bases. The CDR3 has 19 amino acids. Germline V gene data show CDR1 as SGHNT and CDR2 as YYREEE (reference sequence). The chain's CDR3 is CASSWGTSGRSSSYNEQFF. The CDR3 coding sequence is TGTGCCAGCAGCTGGGGGACTAGCGGGAGGAGCAGCTCCTACAATGAGCAGTTCTTC.

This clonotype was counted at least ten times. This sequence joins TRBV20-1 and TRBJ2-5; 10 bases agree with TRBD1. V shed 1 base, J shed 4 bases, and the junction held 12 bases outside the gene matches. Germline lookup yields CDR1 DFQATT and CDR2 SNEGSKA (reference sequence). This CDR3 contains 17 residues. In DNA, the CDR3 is TGCAGTGCTAGAGCCCCGACAGGGGGCGCGGTATTAGAGACCCAGTACTTC. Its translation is CSARAPTGGAVLETQYF.

The CDR3 loop reads CASSSQRDHYNEQFF. The CDR3 DNA reads TGTGCCAGCAGCTCCCAGCGGGACCACTACAATGAGCAGTTCTTC. This chain connects TRBV5-4 to TRBJ2-1; TRBD2 matches 7 bases. The J segment lost 3 bases and the V segment lost 3 bases, leaving 6 bases of the junction unmatched. CDR1 SGHNT and CDR2 YYREEE come from the germline V gene (reference sequence). This CDR3 spans 15 amino acids.